This TCR beta chain was documented in a study of CD8+CD57+ T cells in acquired aplastic anemia. Overall study: Sorted CD4+ and CD8+ cell DNA averaged 3.2 ug. Regarding the study as a whole: About 27 shared CD8+ CDR3s appeared highly expressed within patients' immunodominant clones.

Patients selected for sequencing had displayed CD8+CD57+ cell expansion by flow cytometry. Each patient gave a blood sample that was collected before any therapy had been received. The use of genomic DNA as template underpinned the TCR beta VDJ and CDR3 profiling. TCRdb re-called the reads through MiXCR, storing one row per CDR3 protein. This sample yields about 180,000 distinct CDR3 sequences, of which around half are seen a single time; around 2% belongs to the top ten. This clonotype was counted ten times or more. Its antigen is currently unknown. The receptor was derived from a human donor with aplastic anemia. The sequenced sample was sorted CD4+, CD8+, or CD8+CD57+ T cells (not recorded which) from PBMCs.

This CDR3 is CASSLGQGARGYTF. The CDR3 DNA is TGTGCCAGCAGCTTGGGACAGGGGGCGCGGGGCTACACCTTC. The chain is built from TRBV7-2 and TRBJ1-2; 12 bases are a match to TRBD1. CDR3 length equals 14 residues. The trim removed 3 bases at V and 8 bases at J, leaving 4 bases unmatched. Germline CDR1 reads SGHTA; CDR2 reads FQGNSA.